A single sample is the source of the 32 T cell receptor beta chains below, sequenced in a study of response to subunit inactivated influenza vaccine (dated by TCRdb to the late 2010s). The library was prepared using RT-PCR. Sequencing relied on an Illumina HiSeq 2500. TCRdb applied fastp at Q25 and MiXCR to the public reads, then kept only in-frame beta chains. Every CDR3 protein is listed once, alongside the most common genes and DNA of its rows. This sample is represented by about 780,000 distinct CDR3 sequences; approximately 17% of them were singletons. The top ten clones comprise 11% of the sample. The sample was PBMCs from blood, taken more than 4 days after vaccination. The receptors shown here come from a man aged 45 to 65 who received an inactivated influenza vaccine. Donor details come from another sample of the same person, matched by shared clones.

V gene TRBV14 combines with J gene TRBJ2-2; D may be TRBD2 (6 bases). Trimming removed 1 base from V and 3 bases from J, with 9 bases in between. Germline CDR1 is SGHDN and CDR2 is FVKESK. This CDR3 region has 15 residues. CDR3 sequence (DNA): TGTGCCAGCAGCCAAGGTGGGAGGTACACCGGGGAGCTGTTTTTT. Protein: CASSQGGRYTGELFF.

The CDR3 DNA is TGTGCCAGCAGCTTACAGGCTGCAACTAATGAAAAACTGTTTTTT. This sequence encodes CASSLQAATNEKLFF. The chain uses TRBV7-2 and TRBJ1-4, with D uncertain. The CDR3 loop spans 15 amino acids. Germline values: CDR1 SGHTA, CDR2 FQGNSA. With 2 bases removed from V and 0 bases from J, the gap between germline ends came to 7 bases.

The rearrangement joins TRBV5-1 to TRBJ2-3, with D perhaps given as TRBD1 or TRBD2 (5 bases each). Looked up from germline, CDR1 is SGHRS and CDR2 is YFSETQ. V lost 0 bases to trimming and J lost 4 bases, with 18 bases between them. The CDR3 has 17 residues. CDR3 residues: CASSLGTGTSEPDTQYF. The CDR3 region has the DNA TGCGCCAGCAGCTTGGGGACCGGGACGTCGGAACCAGATACGCAGTATTTT.

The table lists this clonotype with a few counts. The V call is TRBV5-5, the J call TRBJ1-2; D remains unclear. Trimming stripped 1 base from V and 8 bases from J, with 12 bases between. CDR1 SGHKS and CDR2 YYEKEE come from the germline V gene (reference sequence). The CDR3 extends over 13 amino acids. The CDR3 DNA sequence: TGTGCCAGCAGCTTGAGGCAGGAGTGGGGCTACACCTTC. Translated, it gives CASSLRQEWGYTF.

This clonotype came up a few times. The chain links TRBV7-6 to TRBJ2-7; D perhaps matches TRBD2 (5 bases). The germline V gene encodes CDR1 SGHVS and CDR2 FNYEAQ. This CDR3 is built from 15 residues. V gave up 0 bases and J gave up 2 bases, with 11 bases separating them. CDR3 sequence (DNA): TGTGCCAGCAGCTTAGCTGTTGAGCGGACCTACGAGCAGTACTTC. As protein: CASSLAVERTYEQYF.

CDR3 in amino acids: CSVVLATGELFF. CDR3 coding DNA: TGCAGCGTTGTCCTAGCGACCGGGGAGCTGTTTTTT. V usage is TRBV29-1 and J usage is TRBJ2-2; maybe TRBD2 (6 bases). This CDR3 is 12 amino acids long. The V gene lost 4 bases and the J gene lost 5 bases, with 8 bases spanning the gap. Germline V gene lookup returns CDR1 SQVTM and CDR2 ANQGSEA.

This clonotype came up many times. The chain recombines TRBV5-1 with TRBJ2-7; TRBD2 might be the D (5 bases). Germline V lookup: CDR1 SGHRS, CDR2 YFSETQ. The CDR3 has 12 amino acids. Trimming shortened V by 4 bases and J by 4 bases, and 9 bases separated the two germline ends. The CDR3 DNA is TGCGCCAGCAGCGGAGGACGTTACGAGCAGTACTTC. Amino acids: CASSGGRYEQYF.

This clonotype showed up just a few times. In DNA, the CDR3 is TGTGCCAGCAGCCCTATGACAGGGACGGGAACTGGAGGCTACACCTTC. Encoded protein: CASSPMTGTGTGGYTF. This chain links TRBV7-2 with TRBJ1-2, with 7 bases lining up with TRBD1. This CDR3 is 16 amino acids long. Germline-derived CDR1 and CDR2 are SGHTA and FQGNSA. The V gene end was trimmed by 5 bases and the J gene end by 8 bases; junction bases not matched to a gene: 17.

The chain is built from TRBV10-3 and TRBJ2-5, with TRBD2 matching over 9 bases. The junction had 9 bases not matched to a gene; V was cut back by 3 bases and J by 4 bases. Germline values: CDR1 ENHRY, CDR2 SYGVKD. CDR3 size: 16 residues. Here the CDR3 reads CAISEMGAGGGETQYF. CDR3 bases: TGTGCCATCAGTGAAATGGGAGCGGGGGGTGGAGAGACCCAGTACTTC.

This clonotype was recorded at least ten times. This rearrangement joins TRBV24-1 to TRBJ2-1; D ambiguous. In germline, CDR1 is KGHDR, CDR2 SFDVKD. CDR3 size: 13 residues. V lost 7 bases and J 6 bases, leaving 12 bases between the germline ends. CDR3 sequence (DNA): TGTGCCACCAGGTCCCGGATTGGCAATGAGCAGTTCTTC. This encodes CATRSRIGNEQFF.

In DNA form, the CDR3 reads TGTGCCAGCAGTTTCCGTCGGGACAGGTACACAGATACGCAGTATTTT. Protein sequence: CASSFRRDRYTDTQYF. The rearrangement uses TRBV27 and TRBJ2-3; TRBD1 matches 8 bases. Per the germline V gene, CDR1 is MNHEY and CDR2 is SMNVEV (reference sequence). The CDR3 has 16 residues. The V gene end was trimmed by 3 bases and the J gene end by 2 bases; junction bases not matched to a gene: 7.

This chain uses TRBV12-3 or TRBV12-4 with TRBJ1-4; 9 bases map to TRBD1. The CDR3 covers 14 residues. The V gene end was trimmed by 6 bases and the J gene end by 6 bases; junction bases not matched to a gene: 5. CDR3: CASSVTGGDEKLFF. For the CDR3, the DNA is TGTGCCAGCAGCGTAACAGGGGGCGATGAAAAACTGTTTTTT.

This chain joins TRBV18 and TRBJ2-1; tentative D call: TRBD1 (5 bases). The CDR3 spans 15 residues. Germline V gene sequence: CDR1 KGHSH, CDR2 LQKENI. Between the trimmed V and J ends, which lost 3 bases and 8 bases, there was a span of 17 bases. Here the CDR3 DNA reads TGTGCCAGCTCACCCCGGGCCCAACTCAGGGATGAGCAGTTCTTC. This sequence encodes CASSPRAQLRDEQFF.

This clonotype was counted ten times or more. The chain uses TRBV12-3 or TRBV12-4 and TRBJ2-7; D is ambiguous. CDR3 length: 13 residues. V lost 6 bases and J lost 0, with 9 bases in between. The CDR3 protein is CASRQASSYEQYF. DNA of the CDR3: TGTGCCAGCAGGCAGGCTAGCTCCTACGAGCAGTACTTC.

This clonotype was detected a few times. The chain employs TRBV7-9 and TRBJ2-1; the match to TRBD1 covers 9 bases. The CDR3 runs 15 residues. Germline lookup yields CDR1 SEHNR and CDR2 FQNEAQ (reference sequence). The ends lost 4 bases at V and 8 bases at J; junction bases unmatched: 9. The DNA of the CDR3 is TGTGCCAGCAGCTCATCGGGACAGGGTGTTTATGAGCAGTTCTTC. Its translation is CASSSSGQGVYEQFF.

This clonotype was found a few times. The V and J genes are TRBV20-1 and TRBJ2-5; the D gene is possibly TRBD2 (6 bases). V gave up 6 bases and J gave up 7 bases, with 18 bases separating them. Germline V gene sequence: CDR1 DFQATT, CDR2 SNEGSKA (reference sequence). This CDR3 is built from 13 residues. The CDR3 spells CSASPDSGGTQYF. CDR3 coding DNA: TGCAGTGCCAGTCCGGATAGCGGTGGGACCCAGTACTTC.

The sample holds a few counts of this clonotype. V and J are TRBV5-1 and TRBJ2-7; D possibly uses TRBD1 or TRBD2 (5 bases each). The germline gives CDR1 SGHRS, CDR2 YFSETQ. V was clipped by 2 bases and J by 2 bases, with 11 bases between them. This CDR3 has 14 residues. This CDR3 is CASSFRDAAYEQYF. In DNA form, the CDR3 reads TGCGCCAGCAGCTTCCGGGACGCCGCCTACGAGCAGTACTTC.

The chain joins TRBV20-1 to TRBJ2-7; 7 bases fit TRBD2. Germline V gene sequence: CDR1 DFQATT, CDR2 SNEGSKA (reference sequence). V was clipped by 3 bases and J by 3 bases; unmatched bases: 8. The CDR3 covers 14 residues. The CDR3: CSASLIGRIYEQYF. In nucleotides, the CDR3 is TGCAGTGCTAGCCTTATCGGGAGGATCTACGAGCAGTACTTC.

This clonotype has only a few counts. Here the CDR3 DNA reads TGCGCCAGCAGCCAAGAGGGAAGCGGGGCCTACGAGCAGTACTTC. It is translated as CASSQEGSGAYEQYF. V and J are TRBV4-3 and TRBJ2-7; TRBD2 aligns across 7 bases. In germline, CDR1 is LGHNA, CDR2 YSLEER. There are 15 residues in the CDR3. V lost 0 bases, J lost 2 bases, and 4 bases stayed unmatched.

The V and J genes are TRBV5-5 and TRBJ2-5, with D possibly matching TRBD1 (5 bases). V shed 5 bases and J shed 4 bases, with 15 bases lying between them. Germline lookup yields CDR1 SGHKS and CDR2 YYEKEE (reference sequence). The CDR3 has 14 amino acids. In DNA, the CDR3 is TGTGCCAGCAGTTACGACATGGGGCGAGAGACCCAGTACTTC. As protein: CASSYDMGRETQYF.

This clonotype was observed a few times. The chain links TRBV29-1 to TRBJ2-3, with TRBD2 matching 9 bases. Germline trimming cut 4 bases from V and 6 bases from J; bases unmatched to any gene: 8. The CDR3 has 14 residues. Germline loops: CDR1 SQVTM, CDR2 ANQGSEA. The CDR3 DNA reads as TGCAGCGTTGTGCGGGGGGGCCCCGTGGATACGCAGTATTTT. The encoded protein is CSVVRGGPVDTQYF.

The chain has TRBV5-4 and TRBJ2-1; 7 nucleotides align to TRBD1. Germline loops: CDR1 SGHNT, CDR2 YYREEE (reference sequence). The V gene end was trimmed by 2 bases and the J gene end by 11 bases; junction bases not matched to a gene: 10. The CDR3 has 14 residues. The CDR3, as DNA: TGTGCCAGCAGCTTATACCACAGGGGAAACAAGCAGTTCTTC. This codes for CASSLYHRGNKQFF.

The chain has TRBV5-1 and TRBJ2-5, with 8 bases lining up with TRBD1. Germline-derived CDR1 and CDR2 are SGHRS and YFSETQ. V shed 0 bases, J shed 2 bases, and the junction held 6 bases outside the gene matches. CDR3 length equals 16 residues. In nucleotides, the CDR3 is TGCGCCAGCAGCTTGGCCTCCAGGACAGGGCAAGAGACCCAGTACTTC. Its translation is CASSLASRTGQETQYF.

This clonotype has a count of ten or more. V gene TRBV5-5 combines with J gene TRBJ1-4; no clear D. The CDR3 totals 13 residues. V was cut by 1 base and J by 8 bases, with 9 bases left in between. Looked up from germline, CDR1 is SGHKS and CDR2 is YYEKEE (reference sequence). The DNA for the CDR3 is TGTGCCAGCAGCTTGCAATCCCGGGAAAAACTGTTTTTT. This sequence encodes CASSLQSREKLFF.

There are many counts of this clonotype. The CDR3 sequence: CASSLFLQDNGYTF. The CDR3 DNA reads as TGTGCCAGCAGTTTATTTCTACAAGACAATGGCTACACCTTC. This chain uses TRBV12-3 or TRBV12-4 with TRBJ1-2; D gene ambiguous. V was clipped by 2 bases and J by 6 bases, with 13 bases between them. This CDR3 spans 14 amino acids.

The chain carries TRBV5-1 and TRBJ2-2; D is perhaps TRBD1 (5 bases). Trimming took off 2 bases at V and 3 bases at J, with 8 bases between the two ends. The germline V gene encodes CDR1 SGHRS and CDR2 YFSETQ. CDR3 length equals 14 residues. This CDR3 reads CASSLQVDTGELFF. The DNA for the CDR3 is TGCGCCAGCAGCTTACAGGTGGACACCGGGGAGCTGTTTTTT. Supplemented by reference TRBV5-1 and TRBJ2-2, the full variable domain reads KAGVTQTPRYLIKTRGQQVTLSCSPISGHRSVSWYQQTPGQGLQFLFEYFSETQRNKGNFPGRFSGRQFSNSRSEMNVSTLELGDSALYLCASSLQVDTGELFFGEGSRLTVL.

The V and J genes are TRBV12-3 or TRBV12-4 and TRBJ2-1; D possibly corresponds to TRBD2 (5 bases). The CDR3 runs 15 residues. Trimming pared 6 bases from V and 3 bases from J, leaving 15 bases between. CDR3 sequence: CASSRSGDYYNEQFF. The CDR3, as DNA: TGTGCCAGCAGCCGCTCAGGTGACTACTACAATGAGCAGTTCTTC.

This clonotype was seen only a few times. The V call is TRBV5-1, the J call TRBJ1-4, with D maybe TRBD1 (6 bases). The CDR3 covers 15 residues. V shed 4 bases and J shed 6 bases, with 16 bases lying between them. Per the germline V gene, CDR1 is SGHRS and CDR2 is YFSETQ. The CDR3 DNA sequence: TGCGCCAGCAGCAGGGGGACCAACGACGATGAAAAACTGTTTTTT. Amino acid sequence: CASSRGTNDDEKLFF.

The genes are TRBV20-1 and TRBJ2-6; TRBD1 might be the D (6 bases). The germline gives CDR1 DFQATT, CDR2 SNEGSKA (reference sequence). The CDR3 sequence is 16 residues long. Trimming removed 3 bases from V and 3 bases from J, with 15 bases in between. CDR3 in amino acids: CSASDPTGSGANVLTF. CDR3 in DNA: TGCAGTGCTAGTGATCCTACAGGGAGTGGGGCCAACGTCCTGACTTTC.

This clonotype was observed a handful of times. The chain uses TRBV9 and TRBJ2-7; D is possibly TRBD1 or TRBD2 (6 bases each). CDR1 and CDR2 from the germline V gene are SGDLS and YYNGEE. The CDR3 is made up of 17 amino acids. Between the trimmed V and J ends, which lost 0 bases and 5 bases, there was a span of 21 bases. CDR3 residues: CASSVEGGGLGDDEQYF. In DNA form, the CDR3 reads TGTGCCAGCAGCGTAGAAGGAGGGGGACTGGGTGACGACGAGCAGTACTTC.

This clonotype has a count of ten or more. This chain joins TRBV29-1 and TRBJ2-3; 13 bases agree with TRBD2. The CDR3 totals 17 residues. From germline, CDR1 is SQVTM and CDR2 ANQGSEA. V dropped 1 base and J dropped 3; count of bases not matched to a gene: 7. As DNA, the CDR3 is TGCAGCGTTGAAGGGGAGGAGACTAGCGGGGGGACAGATACGCAGTATTTT. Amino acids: CSVEGEETSGGTDTQYF.

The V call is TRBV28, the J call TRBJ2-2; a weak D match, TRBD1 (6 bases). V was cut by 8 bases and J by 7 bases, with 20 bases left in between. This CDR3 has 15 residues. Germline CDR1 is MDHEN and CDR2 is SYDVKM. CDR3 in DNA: TGTGCCAGCCGACGCGGGTGGGGGCGCGTCGGGGAGCTGTTTTTT. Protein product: CASRRGWGRVGELFF.